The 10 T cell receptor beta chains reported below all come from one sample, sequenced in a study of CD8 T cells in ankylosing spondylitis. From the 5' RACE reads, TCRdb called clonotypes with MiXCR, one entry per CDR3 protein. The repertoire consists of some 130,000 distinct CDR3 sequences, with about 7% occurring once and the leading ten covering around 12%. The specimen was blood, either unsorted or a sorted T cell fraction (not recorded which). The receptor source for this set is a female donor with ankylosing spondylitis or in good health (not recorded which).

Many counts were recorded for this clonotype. The CDR3 loop is CASSLLGQGADLPDEQYF. CDR3 coding DNA: TGCGCCAGCAGCTTGCTTGGACAGGGGGCGGATCTTCCCGACGAGCAGTACTTC. The rearrangement uses TRBV5-1 and TRBJ2-7, with TRBD1 matching over 11 bases. Trimming took 1 base from V and 5 from J; bases not matched to a gene: 14. The CDR3 has 18 amino acids. CDR1 SGHRS and CDR2 YFSETQ come from the germline V gene.

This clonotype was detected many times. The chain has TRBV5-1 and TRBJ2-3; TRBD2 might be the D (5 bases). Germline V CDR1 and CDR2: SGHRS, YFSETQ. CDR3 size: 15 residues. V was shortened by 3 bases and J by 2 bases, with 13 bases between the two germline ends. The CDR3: CASSYQRGSTDTQYF. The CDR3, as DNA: TGCGCCAGCAGCTACCAGCGAGGGTCCACAGATACGCAGTATTTT.

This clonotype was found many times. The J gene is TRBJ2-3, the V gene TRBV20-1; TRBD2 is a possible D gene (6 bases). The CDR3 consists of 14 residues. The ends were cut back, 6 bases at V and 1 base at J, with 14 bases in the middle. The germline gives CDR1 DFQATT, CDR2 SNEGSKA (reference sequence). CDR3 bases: TGCAGTGCCACCAGCGGGTGGGGCACAGATACGCAGTATTTT. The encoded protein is CSATSGWGTDTQYF.

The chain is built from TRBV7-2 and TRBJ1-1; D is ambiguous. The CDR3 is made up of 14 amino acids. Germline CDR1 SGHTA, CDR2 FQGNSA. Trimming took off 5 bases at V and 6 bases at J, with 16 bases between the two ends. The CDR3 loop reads CASSPADGRPEAFF. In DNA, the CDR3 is TGTGCCAGCAGCCCAGCGGACGGGAGACCTGAAGCTTTCTTT.

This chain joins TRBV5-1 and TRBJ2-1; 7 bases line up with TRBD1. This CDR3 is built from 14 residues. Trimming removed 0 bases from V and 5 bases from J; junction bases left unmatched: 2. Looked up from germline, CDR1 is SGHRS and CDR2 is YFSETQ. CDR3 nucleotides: TGCGCCAGCAGCTTGGCTGGACAGGACAATGAGCAGTTCTTC. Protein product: CASSLAGQDNEQFF.

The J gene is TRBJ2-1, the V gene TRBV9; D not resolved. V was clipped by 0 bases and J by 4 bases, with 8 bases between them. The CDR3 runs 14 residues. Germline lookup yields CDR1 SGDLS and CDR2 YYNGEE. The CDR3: CASSVDFTYNEQFF. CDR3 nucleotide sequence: TGTGCCAGCAGCGTAGATTTTACATACAATGAGCAGTTCTTC.

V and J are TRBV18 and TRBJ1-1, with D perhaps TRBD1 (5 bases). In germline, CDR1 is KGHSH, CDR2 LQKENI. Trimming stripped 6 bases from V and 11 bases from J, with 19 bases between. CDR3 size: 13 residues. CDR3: CASSPGATLRAFF. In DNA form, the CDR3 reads TGTGCCAGCTCCCCCGGGGCCACCTTGCGGGCTTTCTTT.

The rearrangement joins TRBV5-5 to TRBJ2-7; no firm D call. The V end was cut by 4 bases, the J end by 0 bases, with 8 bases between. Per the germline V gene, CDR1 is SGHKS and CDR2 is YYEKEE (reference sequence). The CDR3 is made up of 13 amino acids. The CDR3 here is CASSVRASYEQYF. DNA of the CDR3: TGTGCCAGCAGCGTCCGGGCCTCCTACGAGCAGTACTTC.

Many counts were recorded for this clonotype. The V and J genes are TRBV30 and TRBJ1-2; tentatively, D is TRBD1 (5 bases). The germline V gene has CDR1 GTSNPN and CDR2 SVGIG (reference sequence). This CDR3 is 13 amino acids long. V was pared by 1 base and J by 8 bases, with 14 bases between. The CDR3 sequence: CAWSAAGHEGYTF. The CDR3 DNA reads TGTGCCTGGAGTGCTGCAGGGCATGAGGGCTACACCTTC.

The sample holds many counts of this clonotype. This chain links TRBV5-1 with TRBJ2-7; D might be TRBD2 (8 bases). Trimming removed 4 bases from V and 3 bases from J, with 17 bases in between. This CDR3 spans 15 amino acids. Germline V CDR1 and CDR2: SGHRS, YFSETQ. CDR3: CASSPGGTENYEQYF. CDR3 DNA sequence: TGCGCCAGCAGCCCGGGAGGGACAGAGAACTACGAGCAGTACTTC.